The 31 T cell receptor beta chains listed next were all sequenced from one sample in a study of blood T cells in healthy people across ages. Primers used in a second PCR of about 6 to 12 cycles were a sample-barcoded 5' primer and a J-beta primer mix. TCRdb used MiXCR to reprocess the 5' RACE reads, holding one entry per CDR3 protein. The sample lists 630,000 or so distinct CDR3 sequences; about 30% were seen once. Sequencing was carried out using blood. These receptors were obtained from an elderly woman in good health.

V usage is TRBV7-3 and J usage is TRBJ1-1; D is uncertain. Deletions cut 8 bases from V and 8 bases from J, with 15 bases between. The CDR3 loop spans 12 amino acids. Per the germline V gene, CDR1 is SGHTA and CDR2 is FQGTGA. DNA for the CDR3: TGTGCCAGCCGAGAGGGCCTCGGGGAAGCTTTCTTT. Its translation is CASREGLGEAFF.

This clonotype was seen many times. This chain links TRBV27 with TRBJ2-2; D uncertain. Germline V CDR1 and CDR2: MNHEY, SMNVEV (reference sequence). Trimming took 3 bases from V and 4 from J, leaving 3 bases between them. This CDR3 comprises 12 residues. CDR3 bases: TGTGCCAGCAGTTTTCGCACCGGGGAGCTGTTTTTT. This translates into CASSFRTGELFF.

The J gene is TRBJ2-1, the V gene TRBV7-2, with 8 bases that match TRBD1. Germline V gene sequence: CDR1 SGHTA, CDR2 FQGNSA. The CDR3 is 14 residues long. J lost 5 bases, V lost 4 bases, and 4 bases had no gene match. The CDR3 DNA sequence: TGTGCCAGCAGCTCCGGGACAGGTAACAATGAGCAGTTCTTC. Its translation is CASSSGTGNNEQFF.

This clonotype has ten or more counts. V usage is TRBV10-3 and J usage is TRBJ1-2; 12 nucleotides align to TRBD1. CDR3 length equals 15 residues. Germline lookup yields CDR1 ENHRY and CDR2 SYGVKD. Unmatched junction bases numbered 10, after V lost 10 bases and J lost 4 bases. This chain's CDR3 is CATLPGTGGAYGYTF. CDR3 bases: TGTGCCACACTGCCCGGGACAGGGGGCGCCTATGGCTACACCTTC.

This clonotype was seen ten or more times. The rearrangement links TRBV12-3 or TRBV12-4 to TRBJ2-2; D uncertain. V was pared by 5 bases and J by 1 base, with 2 bases between. CDR3 size: 12 residues. CDR3 in amino acids: CASSKNTGELFF. DNA for the CDR3: TGTGCCAGCAGTAAGAACACCGGGGAGCTGTTTTTT.

The chain is built from TRBV18 and TRBJ1-1; 9 positions match TRBD1. CDR1 is KGHSH and CDR2 is LQKENI in the germline V gene. The V gene end was trimmed by 5 bases and the J gene end by 1 base; junction bases not matched to a gene: 8. The CDR3 runs 16 residues. The CDR3 nucleotides read TGTGCCAGCTCATCACTTGGGACAGGGTCGAACACTGAAGCTTTCTTT. Translating it yields CASSSLGTGSNTEAFF. Looking up the rest from reference TRBV18 and TRBJ1-1 gives the full variable domain: NAGVMQNPRHLVRRRGQEARLRCSPMKGHSHVYWYRQLPEEGLKFMVYLQKENIIDESGMPKERFSAEFPKEGPSILRIQQVVRGDSAAYFCASSSLGTGSNTEAFFGQGTRLTVV.

This clonotype was counted a few times. The chain recombines TRBV28 with TRBJ1-6; D is uncertain. Between the trimmed V and J ends, which lost 8 bases and 9 bases, there was a span of 11 bases. The V gene's germline CDR1 is MDHEN and CDR2 SYDVKM. The CDR3 covers 12 residues. The CDR3 protein is CASQSPISPLHF. CDR3 DNA: TGTGCCAGCCAAAGCCCTATTTCACCCCTCCACTTT.

The table lists this clonotype with many counts. The DNA of the CDR3 is TGTGCCAGCAGCTCCGGGGGGGTACAGGGGAACTATGGCTACACCTTC. Amino acids: CASSSGGVQGNYGYTF. The chain couples TRBV11-2 to TRBJ1-2; 7 nucleotides line up with TRBD1. Germline loops: CDR1 SGHAT, CDR2 FQNNGV. V lost 4 bases and J lost 2; bases outside the gene matches: 10. The CDR3 spans 16 residues.

This clonotype was seen a handful of times. V gene TRBV7-2 combines with J gene TRBJ1-5, with D possibly matching TRBD1 (6 bases). The CDR3 extends over 15 amino acids. The V gene's germline CDR1 is SGHTA and CDR2 FQGNSA. V lost 4 bases, J lost 0 bases, and 10 bases lay in between. The DNA for the CDR3 is TGTGCCAGCAGCTCTCAGGGACATAGCAATCAGCCCCAGCATTTT. Protein sequence: CASSSQGHSNQPQHF.

About this clonotype: A much more abundant neighbour one base away suggests this may be a read error. The chain links TRBV7-2 to TRBJ2-1; the D is unclear. The CDR3 totals 12 residues. Germline V lookup: CDR1 SGHTA, CDR2 FQGNSA. CDR3 amino acids: CASILTWNEQFF. CDR3 sequence (DNA): TGTGCCAGCATCTTAACGTGGAATGAGCAGTTCTTC.

This clonotype was observed many times. This sequence joins TRBV4-3 and TRBJ2-1; 8 bases are a match to TRBD1. The CDR3 sequence is 16 residues long. V lost 0 bases and J lost 7; bases outside the gene matches: 8. Germline CDR1 and CDR2: LGHNA and YSLEER. CDR3 nucleotide sequence: TGCGCCAGCAGCCAAGAGGACAGGGTGGGGTTGAATGAGCAGTTCTTC. Translated, it gives CASSQEDRVGLNEQFF.

The V gene is TRBV25-1, the J gene TRBJ2-3; 8 nucleotides match TRBD1. The CDR3 spans 14 residues. The V and J ends lost 6 bases and 7 bases, in that order; junction bases with no gene match: 9. The germline gives CDR1 MGHDK, CDR2 SYGVNS. The CDR3 sequence: CASRETGALNTQYF. The CDR3 DNA reads TGTGCCAGCAGGGAGACAGGGGCCCTCAATACGCAGTATTTT.

At least ten counts were recorded for this clonotype. The chain joins TRBV20-1 to TRBJ2-1; 7 nucleotides agree with TRBD1. The V gene end was trimmed by 1 base and the J gene end by 5 bases; junction bases not matched to a gene: 2. The CDR3 is made up of 13 amino acids. Looked up from germline, CDR1 is DFQATT and CDR2 is SNEGSKA (reference sequence). The CDR3 DNA follows: TGCAGTGCTAGAGGACAGGGAGACAATGAGCAGTTCTTC. Its protein product is CSARGQGDNEQFF.

V and J are TRBV5-1 and TRBJ2-3, with 8 positions matching TRBD1. The trim removed 1 base at V and 8 bases at J, leaving 9 bases unmatched. Germline CDR1 is SGHRS and CDR2 is YFSETQ. CDR3 length: 15 amino acids. The CDR3 sequence: CASSLFGQGEVTQYF. The CDR3 nucleotides are TGCGCCAGCAGCTTGTTTGGACAGGGTGAGGTTACGCAGTATTTT. The complete variable domain, with remaining parts taken from reference TRBV5-1 and TRBJ2-3, reads KAGVTQTPRYLIKTRGQQVTLSCSPISGHRSVSWYQQTPGQGLQFLFEYFSETQRNKGNFPGRFSGRQFSNSRSEMNVSTLELGDSALYLCASSLFGQGEVTQYFGPGTRLTVL.

This clonotype occurred many times. The CDR3 loop is CASIPPALTGVYTF. CDR3 coding DNA: TGTGCCAGCATCCCCCCCGCTTTGACAGGGGTCTACACCTTC. This sequence joins TRBV6-1 and TRBJ1-2; TRBD1 matches 8 bases. The CDR3 covers 14 residues. The ends lost 7 bases at V and 10 bases at J; junction bases unmatched: 14. From germline, CDR1 is MNHNS and CDR2 SASEGT.

This clonotype was counted many times. The chain combines TRBV5-1 with TRBJ2-7, with a possible D match to TRBD1 (5 bases). Germline V lookup: CDR1 SGHRS, CDR2 YFSETQ. This CDR3 region has 13 residues. V gave up 4 bases and J gave up 4 bases, with 12 bases separating them. In DNA, the CDR3 is TGCGCCAGCAGCCTGAGGCCAGGGTACGAGCAGTACTTC. Its protein is CASSLRPGYEQYF.

On this clonotype: This may stem from a read error, because a much larger clone lies one nucleotide away. The chain combines TRBV20-1 with TRBJ2-5; 7 bases match TRBD2. The CDR3 has 13 residues. The germline V gene has CDR1 DFQATT and CDR2 SNEGSKA (reference sequence). The CDR3 protein is CSASGLVGETLYF. In nucleotides, the CDR3 is TGCAGTGCTAGTGGACTAGTCGGAGAGACCCTGTACTTC.

The chain employs TRBV20-1 and TRBJ2-3; no clear D. Looked up from germline, CDR1 is DFQATT and CDR2 is SNEGSKA (reference sequence). The CDR3 has 17 amino acids. V was shortened by 5 bases and J by 0 bases, with 21 bases between the two germline ends. The CDR3 reads CSAGAFSFGTSTDTQYF. The CDR3 DNA reads TGCAGTGCTGGAGCCTTCTCATTTGGAACTAGCACAGATACGCAGTATTTT.

Details on this clonotype: This may be a read error, as it is one base from a much larger clone. The gene calls are TRBV20-1 and TRBJ2-3; D is undetermined. CDR1 and CDR2 (germline): DFQATT, SNEGSKA (reference sequence). CDR3 length: 11 residues. Written as DNA, the CDR3 is TGCAGGGCTAGGTGGGCAGATACGCAGTATTTT. Amino acid sequence: CRARWADTQYF.

This clonotype came up many times. The genes are TRBV20-1 and TRBJ2-5; 8 nucleotides match TRBD2. CDR1 is DFQATT and CDR2 is SNEGSKA in the germline V gene (reference sequence). The J segment lost 1 base and the V segment lost 5 bases, leaving 12 bases of the junction unmatched. The CDR3 runs 16 residues. CDR3 sequence reads: CSAQTSPGGGQETQYF. In nucleotides, the CDR3 is TGCAGTGCTCAAACCTCCCCCGGGGGGGGCCAAGAGACCCAGTACTTC.

With regard to this clonotype: Compared with germline, one end of the junction differs, possibly owing to a read error. The rearrangement joins TRBV5-1 to TRBJ2-7, with TRBD2 matching 8 bases. From germline, CDR1 is SGHRS and CDR2 YFSETQ. The CDR3 covers 16 residues. This CDR3 is CTSSLAGGGPSYEQYF. CDR3 DNA sequence: TGCACCAGTAGCTTGGCCGGCGGGGGGCCTTCCTACGAGCAGTACTTC.

This clonotype was detected only a few times. The chain employs TRBV7-2 and TRBJ2-2; D unclear. CDR3 length: 15 residues. Germline V lookup: CDR1 SGHTA, CDR2 FQGNSA. V lost 3 bases and J 3 bases, leaving 11 bases between the germline ends. The CDR3: CASSLSVGDTGELFF. CDR3 DNA: TGTGCCAGCAGCTTGAGCGTGGGTGACACCGGGGAGCTGTTTTTT.

V usage is TRBV18 and J usage is TRBJ1-4, with D maybe TRBD1 (5 bases). Germline V gives CDR1 KGHSH, CDR2 LQKENI. The CDR3 has 15 amino acids. With 3 bases removed from V and 8 bases from J, the gap between germline ends came to 16 bases. The CDR3, as DNA: TGTGCCAGCTCACCCCCGAGGAGGGGTAGCGAAAAACTGTTTTTT. Residues: CASSPPRRGSEKLFF.

With respect to this clonotype: Germline is not matched at one junction end, which may reflect a read error. The chain uses TRBV7-9 and TRBJ1-1; D unclear. This CDR3 spans 14 amino acids. CDR1 and CDR2 (germline): SEHNR, FQNEAQ (reference sequence). As DNA, the CDR3 is TGTGCCAGCAGGTTAGAAGGATTCAACACTGAAGCTTTCTTT. This encodes CASRLEGFNTEAFF.

There are a few counts of this clonotype. The genes are TRBV11-3 and TRBJ2-1, with TRBD2 matching 9 bases. Losses at the gene ends were 1 base for V and 4 bases for J; bases not matched to a gene: 11. From germline, CDR1 is SGHNT and CDR2 YENEEA. CDR3 length equals 18 residues. CDR3 protein: CASSLGSGAGGSYNEQFF. The CDR3 coding sequence is TGTGCCAGCAGCTTAGGGAGTGGAGCGGGGGGTTCTTACAATGAGCAGTTCTTC.

Comment on this clonotype: Being one base from a much bigger clone, this may be a read error. The rearrangement joins TRBV5-1 to TRBJ2-5, with 7 bases aligning to TRBD2. This CDR3 contains 14 residues. Germline values: CDR1 SGHRS, CDR2 YFSETQ. V trimming: 0 bases; J trimming: 11 bases; junction bases outside the gene matches: 10. The CDR3 sequence: CASSLEGRGDEQYF. The DNA of the CDR3 is TGCGCCAGCAGCTTGGAGGGACGGGGGGATGAGCAGTACTTC.

This clonotype was counted ten times or more. V is TRBV10-3 and J is TRBJ2-1, with TRBD1 matching over 9 bases. CDR1 and CDR2 (germline): ENHRY, SYGVKD. CDR3 length: 16 residues. V was pared by 4 bases and J by 6 bases, with 10 bases of the junction left unmatched. The DNA of the CDR3 is TGTGCCATCAGTGTCTCGGACAGGGGACTCGGCAATGAGCAGTTCTTC. Protein product: CAISVSDRGLGNEQFF.

On this clonotype: This may be a read error, as it is one base from a much larger clone. The CDR3 protein is CSVEGKDYEQYF. Here the CDR3 DNA reads TGCAGCGTTGAAGGAAAGGACTACGAGCAGTACTTC. The chain is built from TRBV29-1 and TRBJ2-4; D is unclear. The DNA end is a closer match to TRBJ2-7, so the J assignment may be wrong. The germline CDR1 and CDR2 sequences are SQVTM and ANQGSEA. The CDR3 runs 12 residues.

The chain uses TRBV28 and TRBJ2-7, with D possibly called TRBD1 or TRBD2 (5 bases each). The V gene's germline CDR1 is MDHEN and CDR2 SYDVKM. This CDR3 comprises 16 residues. The V gene lost 6 bases and the J gene lost 2 bases, with 20 bases spanning the gap. CDR3 sequence (DNA): TGTGCCAGCAGCCCAGTTCAGGGACGGGTAACCTACGAGCAGTACTTC. Protein: CASSPVQGRVTYEQYF.

This chain joins TRBV30 and TRBJ1-5; 11 nucleotides match TRBD1. The CDR3 length is 14 residues. The V gene's germline CDR1 is GTSNPN and CDR2 SVGIG (reference sequence). The junction had 4 bases not matched to a gene; V was cut back by 5 bases and J by 4 bases. CDR3 nucleotide sequence: TGTGCCTGGTCGGACAGGGGGCAAAATCAGCCCCAGCATTTT. Translating it yields CAWSDRGQNQPQHF.

This clonotype was detected many times. This chain connects TRBV20-1 to TRBJ2-5; 7 bases line up with TRBD2. Trimming cost V 3 bases and J 5 bases; bases outside gene matches: 12. CDR3 length: 15 residues. CDR1 is DFQATT and CDR2 is SNEGSKA in the germline V gene (reference sequence). In nucleotides, the CDR3 is TGCAGTGCTAGTAGGGCGGGGGAGCAGTTGGAGACCCAGTACTTC. Protein: CSASRAGEQLETQYF.